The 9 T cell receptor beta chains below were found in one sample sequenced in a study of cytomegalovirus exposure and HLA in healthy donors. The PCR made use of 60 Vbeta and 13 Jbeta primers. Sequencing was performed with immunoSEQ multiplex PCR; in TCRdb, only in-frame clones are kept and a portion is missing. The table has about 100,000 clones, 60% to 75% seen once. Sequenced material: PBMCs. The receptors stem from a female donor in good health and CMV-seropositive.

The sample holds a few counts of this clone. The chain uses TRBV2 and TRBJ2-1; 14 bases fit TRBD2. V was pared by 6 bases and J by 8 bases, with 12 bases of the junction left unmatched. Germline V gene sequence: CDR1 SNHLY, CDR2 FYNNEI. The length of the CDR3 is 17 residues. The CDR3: CASRPPRGLAGGYEQFF. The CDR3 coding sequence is TGTGCCAGCAGGCCACCCAGAGGACTAGCGGGGGGTTATGAGCAGTTCTTC.

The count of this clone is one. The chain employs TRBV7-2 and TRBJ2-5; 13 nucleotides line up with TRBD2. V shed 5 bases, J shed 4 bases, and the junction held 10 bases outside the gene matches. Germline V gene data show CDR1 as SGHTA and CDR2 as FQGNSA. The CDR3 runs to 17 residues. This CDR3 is CASSPPGLAGVLETQYF. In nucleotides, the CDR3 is TGTGCCAGCAGCCCCCCCGGACTAGCGGGAGTGTTAGAGACCCAGTACTTC.

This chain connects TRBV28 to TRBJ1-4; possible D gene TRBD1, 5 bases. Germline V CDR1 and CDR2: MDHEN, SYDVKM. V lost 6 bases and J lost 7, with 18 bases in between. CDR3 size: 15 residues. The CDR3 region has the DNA TGTGCCAGCAGCCAATTGACCCGGACAAGTGAAAAACTGTTTTTT. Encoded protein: CASSQLTRTSEKLFF.

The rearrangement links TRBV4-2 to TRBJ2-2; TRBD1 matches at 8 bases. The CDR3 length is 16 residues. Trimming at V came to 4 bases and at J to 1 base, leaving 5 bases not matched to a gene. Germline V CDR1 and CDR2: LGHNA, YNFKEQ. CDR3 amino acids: CASSPRTGLNTGELFF. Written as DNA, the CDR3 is TGTGCCAGCAGCCCGAGGACAGGGTTGAACACCGGGGAGCTGTTTTTT.

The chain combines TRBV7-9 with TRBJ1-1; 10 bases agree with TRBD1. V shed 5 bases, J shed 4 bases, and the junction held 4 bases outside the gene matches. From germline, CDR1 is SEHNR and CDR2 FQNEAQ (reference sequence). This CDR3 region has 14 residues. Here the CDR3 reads CASSPGTGVTEAFF. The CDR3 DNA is TGTGCCAGCAGCCCTGGGACAGGGGTCACTGAAGCTTTCTTT.

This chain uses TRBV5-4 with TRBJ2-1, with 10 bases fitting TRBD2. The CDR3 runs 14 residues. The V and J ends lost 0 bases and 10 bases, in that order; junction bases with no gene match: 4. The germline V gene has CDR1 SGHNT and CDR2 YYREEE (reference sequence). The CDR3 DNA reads TGTGCCAGCAGCTTGGAGAGGACTAGCGGAGAGCAGTTCTTC. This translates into CASSLERTSGEQFF.

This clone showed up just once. The CDR3 is CASSPGRQETQYF. The CDR3 DNA reads as TGTGCCAGCTCACCAGGCAGACAAGAGACCCAGTACTTC. This chain joins TRBV18 and TRBJ2-5, with D hard to call. Per the germline V gene, CDR1 is KGHSH and CDR2 is LQKENI. Trimming stripped 2 bases from V and 2 bases from J, with 6 bases between. The CDR3 is 13 amino acids.

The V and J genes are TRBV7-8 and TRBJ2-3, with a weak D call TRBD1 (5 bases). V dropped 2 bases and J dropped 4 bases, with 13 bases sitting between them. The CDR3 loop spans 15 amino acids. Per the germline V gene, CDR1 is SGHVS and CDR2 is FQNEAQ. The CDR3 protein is CASSLIPGWADTQYF. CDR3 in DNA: TGTGCCAGCAGCTTAATTCCAGGGTGGGCAGATACGCAGTATTTT.

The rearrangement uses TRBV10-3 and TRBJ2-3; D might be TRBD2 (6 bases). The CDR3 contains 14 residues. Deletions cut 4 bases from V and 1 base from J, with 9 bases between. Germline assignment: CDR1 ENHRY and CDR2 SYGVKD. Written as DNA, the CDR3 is TGTGCCATCAGTGGGGGGGAGGGCACAGATACGCAGTATTTT. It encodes CAISGGEGTDTQYF.